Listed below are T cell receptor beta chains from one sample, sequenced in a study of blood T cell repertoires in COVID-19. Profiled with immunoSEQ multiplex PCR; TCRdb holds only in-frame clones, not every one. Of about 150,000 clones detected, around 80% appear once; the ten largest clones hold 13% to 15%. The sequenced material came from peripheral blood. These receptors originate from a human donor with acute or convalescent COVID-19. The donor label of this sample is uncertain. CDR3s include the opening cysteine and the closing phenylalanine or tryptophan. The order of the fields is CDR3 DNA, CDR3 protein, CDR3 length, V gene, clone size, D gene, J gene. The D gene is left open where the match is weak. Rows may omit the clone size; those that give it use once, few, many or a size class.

TGTGCCAGCAGAAAGGACAGCTATAATTCACCCCTCCACTTT	CASRKDSYNSPLHF	14	TRBV2	NA	NA	TRBJ1-6
TGTGCCAGCAGTGATCGGGGGAGCTTTAGGACCGGGGAGCTGTTTTTT	CASSDRGSFRTGELFF	16	TRBV6-1	NA	NA	TRBJ2-2
TGTGCCAGCAGTTACTCGACAGATATGAATCAGCCCCAGCATTTT	CASSYSTDMNQPQHF	15	TRBV6-6	NA	NA	TRBJ1-5
TGTGCCAGCAGCCAAGGGGCAGGGCGGTATGGCTACACCTTC	CASSQGAGRYGYTF	14	TRBV3-1/TRBV3-2	NA	NA	TRBJ1-2
TGTGCCATCAGTGCTACTAGCGATCGCGGTGAGCAGTTCTTC	CAISATSDRGEQFF	14	TRBV10-3	NA	TRBD2	TRBJ2-1
TGTGCCAGCAACCCAGGGGGTGCCTCTGGAAACACCATATATTTT	CASNPGGASGNTIYF	15	TRBV6-5	NA	TRBD1	TRBJ1-3
TGTGCCAGCAGACAGGGACAGGCCTACGAGCAGTACTTC	CASRQGQAYEQYF	13	TRBV6-6	NA	TRBD1	TRBJ2-7
TGTGCCAGCAGGACCTGGGGGGGCGCGACAGATACGCAGTATTTT	CASRTWGGATDTQYF	15	TRBV7-9	NA	NA	TRBJ2-3
TGTGCCAGCAGCTTGATAAGCGGGGGCCATACCGGGGAGCTGTTTTTT	CASSLISGGHTGELFF	16	TRBV5-6	NA	TRBD2	TRBJ2-2
TGTGCCAGCACTACGGGACAGACTAACTATGGCTACACCTTC	CASTTGQTNYGYTF	14	TRBV6-5	few	TRBD1	TRBJ1-2
TGTGCCAGCAGCTTAGAGTCAGGGAATCATGGCTACACCTTC	CASSLESGNHGYTF	14	TRBV7-2	NA	NA	TRBJ1-2
TGTGCCAGCAGTTACGGCAGGGGCGCAAGAACTGAAGCTTTCTTT	CASSYGRGARTEAFF	15	TRBV6-6	NA	NA	TRBJ1-1
TGTGCCAGCAGACTCGACAGGGGCACAGATACGCAGTATTTT	CASRLDRGTDTQYF	14	TRBV6-5	NA	TRBD1	TRBJ2-3
TGTGCCAGCAGCTCTCCGCCAGCGGCCTACGAGCAGTACTTC	CASSSPPAAYEQYF	14	TRBV7-9	NA	NA	TRBJ2-7
TGTGCCAGCAGCGTCCGTAGCGGGGGGCGCACAGATACGCAGTATTTT	CASSVRSGGRTDTQYF	16	TRBV7-9	NA	TRBD2	TRBJ2-3
TGCGCCAGCAGCGCCAGGGGTTATGGCTACACCTTC	CASSARGYGYTF	12	TRBV5-1	NA	NA	TRBJ1-2
TGTGCCAGCAGTTACCCGGATCCTCGGACAGGGGGCGTCAACACCGGGGAGCTGTTTTTT	CASSYPDPRTGGVNTGELFF	20	TRBV6-2/TRBV6-3	NA	TRBD1	TRBJ2-2
TGTGCCAGCTCACCAGTGGGGGCCCTCTCTGGAAACACCATATATTTT	CASSPVGALSGNTIYF	16	TRBV18	NA	NA	TRBJ1-3
TGCGCCAGCACCCCTGGGGGCAGGGGGAGCTCCTACGAGCAGTACTTC	CASTPGGRGSSYEQYF	16	TRBV5-1	NA	TRBD1	TRBJ2-7
TGTGCCAGCAGCACCGGGACTAGCGGGGGAGAGACCCAGTACTTC	CASSTGTSGGETQYF	15	TRBV7-6	NA	TRBD2	TRBJ2-5
TGCGCCAGCAGCTCTCAGACAGGGGGCGGAATCACTGAAGCTTTCTTT	CASSSQTGGGITEAFF	16	TRBV5-1	NA	TRBD1	TRBJ1-1
TGTGCCAGCAGCTCCCAGGGGGCTTATGGCTACACCTTC	CASSSQGAYGYTF	13	TRBV5-5	NA	TRBD1	TRBJ1-2
TGTGCCAGCAGTCCACTCGCCCCGACAGTGAGAGAGACCCAGTACTTC	CASSPLAPTVRETQYF	16	TRBV3-1/TRBV3-2	NA	NA	TRBJ2-5
TGTGCCAGCAGTGAAGTAGGACAGGCGTTTCCTGGCTACACCTTC	CASSEVGQAFPGYTF	15	TRBV6-1	NA	TRBD1	TRBJ1-2
TGTGCCAGCAGCTTAGACTCTGTGGCCTACGAGCAGTACTTC	CASSLDSVAYEQYF	14	TRBV5-6	NA	NA	TRBJ2-7
TGTGCCAGCAGTTCTACTAGCGGGGGGGCAGGCAATGAGCAGTTCTTC	CASSSTSGGAGNEQFF	16	TRBV2	NA	TRBD2	TRBJ2-1
TGCGCCAGCAGCTCCCTCCGGACAGACTATGGCTACACCTTC	CASSSLRTDYGYTF	14	TRBV5-1	NA	NA	TRBJ1-2
TGCAGCGTTGGCGGGGGGACAGGGACCTCCTACGAGCAGTACTTC	CSVGGGTGTSYEQYF	15	TRBV29-1	NA	NA	TRBJ2-7
TGCGCCAGCAGCCCGGGTGCAGATCATCAGCCCCAGCATTTT	CASSPGADHQPQHF	14	TRBV4-1	NA	NA	TRBJ1-5
TGTGCTAGTGGTCTGTTACGACAGGGGTTTTTGGATACGCAGTATTTT	CASGLLRQGFLDTQYF	16	TRBV12-5	NA	TRBD1	TRBJ2-3
TGTGCCATCTTAGATGGGAGACAAAGACTGGGTCCCGGCTACACCTTC	CAILDGRQRLGPGYTF	16	TRBV2	NA	NA	TRBJ1-2
TGTGCCAGCACCCCAGGGGGGCTTGGAAACACCATATATTTT	CASTPGGLGNTIYF	14	TRBV3-1/TRBV3-2	NA	TRBD1	TRBJ1-3
TGTGCCAGCAGCCAAGGGTCAGGGGGGACCTACGAGCAGTACTTC	CASSQGSGGTYEQYF	15	TRBV3-1/TRBV3-2	NA	NA	TRBJ2-7
TGTGCCACCAGCAGGGACAGGGGGCGCGGGGAGCAGTACTTC	CATSRDRGRGEQYF	14	TRBV15	NA	TRBD1	TRBJ2-7
TGCAGCGTTGACTGGACAGGGGTTTACACTGAAGCTTTCTTT	CSVDWTGVYTEAFF	14	TRBV29-1	few	TRBD1	TRBJ1-1
TGTGCTAGTGGTTTCCAGACAGGGGGAGGAAACTATGGCTACACCTTC	CASGFQTGGGNYGYTF	16	TRBV12-5	NA	TRBD1	TRBJ1-2
TGCGCCAGCAGCTCCCAGGGGTCGTCGGCCGGGGAGCTGTTTTTT	CASSSQGSSAGELFF	15	TRBV5-1	NA	NA	TRBJ2-2
TGCAGCGTTGGTCTAACCACCGGGGAGCTGTTTTTT	CSVGLTTGELFF	12	TRBV29-1	NA	NA	TRBJ2-2
TGCACCAGCTCCTTCCACAGGGATCCTTACTATGGCTACACCTTC	CTSSFHRDPYYGYTF	15	TRBV1	NA	NA	TRBJ1-2
TGCAGCGCACAGGGGGGATTGGGGACTGAAGCTTTCTTT	CSAQGGLGTEAFF	13	TRBV29-1	once	TRBD1	TRBJ1-1
TGCGCCAGCAGCCCTCAGGGTGCAAGTGAGAACACCATATATTTT	CASSPQGASENTIYF	15	TRBV4-1	NA	NA	TRBJ1-3
TGTGCCAGCAGCGTAGGGGACAGGGGGATCGATAATTCACCCCTCCACTTT	CASSVGDRGIDNSPLHF	17	TRBV9	NA	TRBD1	TRBJ1-6
TGTGCCAGCTCACCCCAGGGACAGGGGATCTATGGCTACACCTTC	CASSPQGQGIYGYTF	15	TRBV18	NA	TRBD1	TRBJ1-2
TGTGCCAGCAGCTTGGGGCGGGGGGAAGCTTTCTTT	CASSLGRGEAFF	12	TRBV5-6	NA	NA	TRBJ1-1
TGTGCCAGCTCACCCTCTAGCGGTGGGGAGCAGTACTTC	CASSPSSGGEQYF	13	TRBV18	NA	TRBD2	TRBJ2-7
TGTGCCAGCAGTTGGGACAGGGGGCGGGTTGAGCAGTTCTTC	CASSWDRGRVEQFF	14	TRBV6-5	NA	TRBD1	TRBJ2-1
TGTGCCAGCAGCTTGCAGGGGAACACTGAAGCTTTCTTT	CASSLQGNTEAFF	13	TRBV5-5	NA	NA	TRBJ1-1
TGTGCCAGTAGTCTCCACAGTGGTAATCAGCCCCAGCATTTT	CASSLHSGNQPQHF	14	TRBV19	NA	NA	TRBJ1-5
TGTGCCAGCATCCTTCTAGCGGGGGGGCAAGAGACCCAGTACTTC	CASILLAGGQETQYF	15	TRBV7-8	NA	TRBD2	TRBJ2-5
TGTGCCAGCAGCCAAGATCCTACTAGAGGCTACACCTTC	CASSQDPTRGYTF	13	TRBV3-1/TRBV3-2	NA	NA	TRBJ1-2
TGTGCCAGCAGCTTAGAGCTAGCGGGTTACAATGAGCAGTTCTTC	CASSLELAGYNEQFF	15	TRBV11-2	NA	TRBD2	TRBJ2-1
TGTGCCAGCAGCCAGGACAGGGCTATTGGCTACACCTTC	CASSQDRAIGYTF	13	TRBV3-1/TRBV3-2	NA	TRBD1	TRBJ1-2
TGTGCCAGCAGTTTCCAAAGACAGGCCGGGAACACCGGGGAGCTGTTTTTT	CASSFQRQAGNTGELFF	17	TRBV27	few	NA	TRBJ2-2
TGTGCCAGCAGCGTAGCGGCAGATACGCAGTATTTT	CASSVAADTQYF	12	TRBV9	few	NA	TRBJ2-3
TGTGCCAGCAGTGTAAAGACAGAGAACACTGAAGCTTTCTTT	CASSVKTENTEAFF	14	TRBV2	NA	NA	TRBJ1-1
TGTGCCATTAACAGCACCAACTTGCAGTTCTTC	CAINSTNLQFF	11	TRBV19	NA	NA	TRBJ2-1
TGTGCCAGCAGCCCCACGCGACAGCCGGGCTCACCCCTCCACTTT	CASSPTRQPGSPLHF	15	TRBV7-6	NA	NA	TRBJ1-6
TGCGCCAGCAGTGAGGCTAGCGGGGGCCCAGATACGCAGTATTTT	CASSEASGGPDTQYF	15	TRBV10-1	NA	TRBD2	TRBJ2-3
TGTGCCAGCAGCCATACAGGGTCCAATGGCTACACCTTC	CASSHTGSNGYTF	13	TRBV9	NA	NA	TRBJ1-2
TGCGCCAGCAGGGACATTGGGACAGCCTACGAGCAGTACTTC	CASRDIGTAYEQYF	14	TRBV10-2	NA	TRBD1	TRBJ2-7